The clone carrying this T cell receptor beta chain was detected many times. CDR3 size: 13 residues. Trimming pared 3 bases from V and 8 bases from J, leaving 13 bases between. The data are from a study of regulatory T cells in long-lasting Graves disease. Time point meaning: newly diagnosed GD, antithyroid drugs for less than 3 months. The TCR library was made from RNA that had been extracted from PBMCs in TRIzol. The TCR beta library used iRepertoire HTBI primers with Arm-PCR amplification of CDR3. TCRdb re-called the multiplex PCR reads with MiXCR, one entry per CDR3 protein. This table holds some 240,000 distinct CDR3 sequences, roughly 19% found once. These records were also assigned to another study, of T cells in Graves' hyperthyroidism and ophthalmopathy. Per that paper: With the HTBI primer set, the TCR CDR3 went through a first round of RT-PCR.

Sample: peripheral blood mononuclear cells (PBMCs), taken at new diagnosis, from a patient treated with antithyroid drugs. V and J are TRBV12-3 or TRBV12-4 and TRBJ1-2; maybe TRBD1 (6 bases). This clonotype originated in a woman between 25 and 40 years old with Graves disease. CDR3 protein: CASSFTGPRGYTF. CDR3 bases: TGTGCCAGCAGTTTTACAGGGCCGCGCGGCTACACCTTC.